The TCR beta chain under discussion was sequenced for a study of tumor-infiltrating lymphocytes in localized non-small cell lung cancer. V shed 8 bases and J shed 4 bases, with 12 bases lying between them. The CDR3 is 13 residues long. Germline V gene lookup returns CDR1 MNHEY and CDR2 SVGAGI. Here immunoSEQ multiplex PCR was the method, and the copy in TCRdb shows in-frame clones only, minus some. The data show approximately 13,000 clones, with around 74% seen just once and under 15% held by the top ten. This sequence joins TRBV6-5 and TRBJ1-5; D is possibly TRBD1 (6 bases). The sequenced sample consisted of lung tumor tissue. The sequence derives from a human donor with non-small cell lung cancer. CDR3 in DNA: TGTGCCAGCCACCGGGGGCCAAATCAGCCCCAGCATTTT. It translates to CASHRGPNQPQHF.